Sequencing of this T cell receptor beta chain was carried out in a study of breast tumors, draining lymph nodes, adjacent tissues. TCRdb used MiXCR to reprocess the multiplex PCR reads, holding one entry per CDR3 protein. The table has 23,000 or so distinct CDR3 sequences, about 61% seen once. Findings and caveats of the study: Findings are consistent with lymph node origin and intratumoral expansion of most tumor T cells. The lymph node origin of tumor T cells was framed as consistent with a hypothesis, not demonstrated.

The V end lost 3 bases, the J end lost 2 bases, and 19 bases lay between the germline ends. Germline V gene data show CDR1 as SQVTM and CDR2 as ANQGSEA. The CDR3 length is 16 residues. Points on this clonotype: As yet, its antigen is unknown.

The sample was tumor-adjacent breast tissue. This sequence originates from a female donor with breast cancer. Some clones in this sample may be carry-over from other donors' samples. The chain has TRBV29-1 and TRBJ1-2; TRBD1 might be the D (6 bases). The CDR3 here is CSVEGRGAITNYGYTF. The CDR3, as DNA: TGCAGCGTTGAGGGGAGGGGGGCGATTACGAACTATGGCTACACCTTC.